A single sample is the source of the 26 T cell receptor beta chains below, sequenced in a study of shared clonotypes between healthy human individuals. Only in-frame clones appear in the TCRdb table, and some are missing; sequencing was by immunoSEQ multiplex PCR. This table holds 950,000 to 1,300,000 clones, around 74% found once. The sample taken for sequencing was memory CD4+ T cells sorted from blood. As to subset: CD45RA-negative fraction. These TCRs come from a man between 18 and 35 years old in good health.

The J gene is TRBJ1-1, the V gene TRBV28; D is uncertain. The CDR3 length is 12 residues. Per germline, CDR1 MDHEN and CDR2 SYDVKM. V shed 8 bases and J shed 6 bases, with 13 bases lying between them. The CDR3 nucleotides read TGTGCCAGCTTCACCCCTTTGTCTGAAGCTTTCTTT. Translated, it gives CASFTPLSEAFF.

This clone was observed a handful of times. It is unclear where the CDR3 begins or ends on the DNA, so no DNA is shown, and the CDR3 is as TCRdb lists it. The chain is built from TRBV6-1 and TRBJ1-2; the D call of TRBD1 is as the table states it, not checked on the DNA. The CDR3 spans 11 residues, counting both ends. CDR1 and CDR2 (germline): MNHNS, SASEGT. This CDR3 is CASSDWGLGAF.

The chain is built from TRBV5-1 and TRBJ2-3; 7 bases are a match to TRBD2. The CDR3 has 16 amino acids. V shed 1 base and J 2 bases; nucleotides not matched to a gene: 7. In germline, CDR1 is SGHRS, CDR2 YFSETQ. CDR3 protein: CASSLSGEGVTDTQYF. The DNA of the CDR3 is TGCGCCAGCAGCTTGAGCGGGGAAGGGGTCACAGATACGCAGTATTTT. The full variable domain, with the rest looked up from reference TRBV5-1 and TRBJ2-3, is KAGVTQTPRYLIKTRGQQVTLSCSPISGHRSVSWYQQTPGQGLQFLFEYFSETQRNKGNFPGRFSGRQFSNSRSEMNVSTLELGDSALYLCASSLSGEGVTDTQYFGPGTRLTVL.

The CDR3 coding sequence is TGTGCCAGCACCAGCGGGACGGCCAACAATGAGCAGTTCTTC. This encodes CASTSGTANNEQFF. The rearrangement uses TRBV7-9 and TRBJ2-1, with TRBD2 identical over 7 bases. In germline, CDR1 is SEHNR, CDR2 FQNEAQ (reference sequence). The CDR3 is made up of 14 amino acids. V lost 7 bases, J lost 5 bases, and 8 bases stayed unmatched.

About this clone itself: The sample has other DNA sequences that encode this CDR3 too. The V gene is TRBV4-1, the J gene TRBJ1-2, with D possibly TRBD1 on 5 matching bases. V shed 4 bases and J shed 1 base, with 7 bases lying between them. In germline, CDR1 is MGHRA, CDR2 YSYEKL. The CDR3 contains 13 residues. CDR3 bases: TGCGCCAGCAGCCGGGACGGTAACTATGGCTACACCTTC. Translated, it gives CASSRDGNYGYTF.

The V gene is TRBV6-6, the J gene TRBJ2-3; 8 bases match TRBD2. Losses at the gene ends were 6 bases for V and 6 bases for J; bases not matched to a gene: 11. The CDR3 loop spans 15 amino acids. Germline lookup yields CDR1 MNHNY and CDR2 SVGAGI (reference sequence). The CDR3 sequence is CASRLAGSPRDTQYF. DNA of the CDR3: TGTGCCAGCAGATTAGCGGGAAGCCCTCGGGATACGCAGTATTTT.

The chain links TRBV23-1 to TRBJ2-5; D unresolved. TRBV23-1 is an open reading frame, and its role is uncertain. V lost 0 bases to trimming and J lost 1 base, with 12 bases between them. This CDR3 spans 16 amino acids. The CDR3 sequence is CASSQSKRVRQETQYF. The CDR3 DNA sequence: TGCGCCAGCAGTCAATCGAAGAGAGTCCGCCAAGAGACCCAGTACTTC.

This sequence joins TRBV25-1 and TRBJ2-2; D gene ambiguous. Trimming removed 4 bases from V and 5 bases from J, with 8 bases in between. CDR1 is MGHDK, CDR2 SYGVNS, per germline. This CDR3 contains 13 residues. CDR3 residues: CASSAVGTGELFF. The CDR3 region has the DNA TGTGCCAGCAGTGCCGTAGGTACCGGGGAGCTGTTTTTT.

The V call is TRBV28, the J call TRBJ2-3; 7 bases are a match to TRBD2. The V segment lost 5 bases and the J segment 4 bases; nucleotides outside the gene matches: 9. CDR3 length equals 15 residues. Germline V gene data show CDR1 as MDHEN and CDR2 as SYDVKM. The CDR3 protein is CASSPWGGRADTQYF. The CDR3 coding sequence is TGTGCCAGCAGTCCCTGGGGGGGTAGGGCAGATACGCAGTATTTT.

This clone has a single count. CDR3: CSAPLFPEQYF. In DNA, the CDR3 is TGCAGTGCTCCTCTTTTTCCGGAGCAGTACTTC. The V call is TRBV20-1, the J call TRBJ2-7; D ambiguous. Trimming took off 5 bases at V and 7 bases at J, with 12 bases between the two ends. Germline values: CDR1 DFQATT, CDR2 SNEGSKA (reference sequence). The CDR3 runs 11 residues.

V usage is TRBV7-9 and J usage is TRBJ2-7, with D perhaps matching TRBD1 or TRBD2 (6 bases each). Germline CDR1 reads SEHNR; CDR2 reads FQNEAQ (reference sequence). This CDR3 contains 12 residues. V was cut by 1 base and J by 6 bases, with 7 bases left in between. CDR3 coding DNA: TGTGCCAGCAGCTTAGAGGGGGGCGAGCAGTACTTC. Translating gives CASSLEGGEQYF.

This clone was found once. The CDR3 loop is CASSVQVYEQYF. CDR3 sequence (DNA): TGTGCCAGCAGTGTGCAGGTCTACGAGCAGTACTTC. The chain combines TRBV6-1 with TRBJ2-7; the D is unclear. The CDR3 is made up of 12 amino acids. Trimming removed 4 bases from V and 3 bases from J, with 7 bases in between. Germline V CDR1 and CDR2: MNHNS, SASEGT.

This clone was seen at least ten times. This chain connects TRBV6-1 to TRBJ2-7, with TRBD1 identical over 8 bases. CDR1 is MNHNS and CDR2 is SASEGT in the germline V gene. The junction had 2 bases not matched to a gene; V was cut back by 10 bases and J by 3 bases. The CDR3 totals 11 residues. The CDR3 reads CANGQGYEQYF. In nucleotides, the CDR3 is TGTGCCAACGGACAGGGCTACGAGCAGTACTTC.

This clone was observed a single time. This rearrangement joins TRBV5-1 to TRBJ2-1; D might be TRBD2 (5 bases). The CDR3 has 15 amino acids. The germline gives CDR1 SGHRS, CDR2 YFSETQ. V shed 2 bases and J shed 6 bases, with 15 bases lying between them. The CDR3 DNA sequence: TGCGCCAGCAGCTTAAGTAGTGTCGGGATCAATGAGCAGTTCTTC. Its protein product is CASSLSSVGINEQFF. The whole variable domain, filled in from reference TRBV5-1 and TRBJ2-1, reads KAGVTQTPRYLIKTRGQQVTLSCSPISGHRSVSWYQQTPGQGLQFLFEYFSETQRNKGNFPGRFSGRQFSNSRSEMNVSTLELGDSALYLCASSLSSVGINEQFFGPGTRLTVL.

This chain links TRBV9 with TRBJ2-1; possibly TRBD2 for D (5 bases). This CDR3 has 12 residues. Germline V gene data show CDR1 as SGDLS and CDR2 as YYNGEE. CDR3 in DNA: TGTGCTTCGGGGAACCTTTACAATGAGCAGTTCTTC. It translates to CASGNLYNEQFF.

This sequence joins TRBV11-2 and TRBJ2-1; 7 bases are shared with TRBD2. This CDR3 has 17 residues. Germline loops: CDR1 SGHAT, CDR2 FQNNGV. J gave up 0 bases and V 1 base, and 6 bases lay outside the gene matches. DNA for the CDR3: TGTGCCAGCAGCTTAGCCCGGGGCGGGAGCTCCTACAATGAGCAGTTCTTC. It translates to CASSLARGGSSYNEQFF.

The gene calls are TRBV10-2 and TRBJ1-1; 9 bases are a match to TRBD1. Germline V gene sequence: CDR1 WSHSY, CDR2 SAAADI. With V trimmed by 2 bases and J by 6 bases, 10 bases remained unmatched. The CDR3 totals 16 residues. The CDR3 protein is CASSETRTGVRAEAFF. In DNA, the CDR3 is TGCGCCAGCAGTGAGACCCGGACAGGGGTAAGGGCTGAAGCTTTCTTT.

The CDR3 protein is CASSQGVGASGGPQETQYF. The CDR3 nucleotides read TGCGCCAGCAGCCAAGGGGTCGGGGCTAGCGGGGGGCCCCAAGAGACCCAGTACTTC. J is TRBJ2-5 and V is TRBV4-1; TRBD2 matches at 11 bases. CDR3 size: 19 residues. Trimming cost V 1 base and J 1 base; bases outside gene matches: 11. CDR1 and CDR2 (germline): MGHRA, YSYEKL.

This clone was seen a handful of times. The chain is built from TRBV19 and TRBJ2-5, with D tentatively TRBD1 (6 bases). Germline CDR1 reads LNHDA; CDR2 reads SQIVND (reference sequence). The CDR3 loop spans 15 amino acids. Trimming took 4 bases from V and 2 from J, leaving 14 bases between them. The chain's CDR3 is CASSRWGPGQETQYF. The CDR3 DNA reads TGTGCCAGTAGTAGATGGGGGCCGGGGCAAGAGACCCAGTACTTC.

The rearrangement uses TRBV7-3 and TRBJ1-6; 7 bases map to TRBD1. Trimming took 6 bases from V and 7 from J; bases not matched to a gene: 6. CDR1 is SGHTA, CDR2 FQGTGA, per germline. The CDR3 extends over 14 amino acids. The CDR3 region is CASSRGQENSPLHF. For the CDR3, the DNA is TGTGCCAGCAGTCGCGGACAGGAAAATTCACCCCTCCACTTT.

This clone was counted a few times. The rearrangement links TRBV27 to TRBJ2-7, with no clear D. The CDR3 spans 16 residues. Per germline, CDR1 MNHEY and CDR2 SMNVEV (reference sequence). V shed 5 bases and J shed 7 bases, with 24 bases lying between them. CDR3 DNA sequence: TGTGCCAGCAGTCCCTCTCCTAGTTTACAGACCGGGGAGCAGTACTTC. This translates into CASSPSPSLQTGEQYF.

This clone was recorded only once. CDR3 residues: CASSVDGRNQPQHF. CDR3 DNA: TGCGCCAGCAGCGTAGACGGTCGCAATCAGCCCCAGCATTTT. The chain carries TRBV5-1 and TRBJ1-5; the D is unclear. CDR1 SGHRS and CDR2 YFSETQ come from the germline V gene. The CDR3 is 14 amino acids. V dropped 4 bases and J dropped 2 bases, with 10 bases sitting between them.

This clone was picked up a small number of times. J is TRBJ2-5 and V is TRBV5-8, with no clear D. This CDR3 has 13 amino acids. V was shortened by 7 bases and J by 4 bases, with 14 bases between the two germline ends. Germline assignment: CDR1 SGHTS and CDR2 YDEGEE. This CDR3 reads CASRARSRETQYF. In DNA form, the CDR3 reads TGTGCCAGCCGGGCCAGGAGTAGAGAGACCCAGTACTTC.

The chain recombines TRBV5-1 with TRBJ2-7; tentatively, D is TRBD2 (6 bases). The V end was cut by 0 bases, the J end by 4 bases, with 11 bases between. Germline assignment: CDR1 SGHRS and CDR2 YFSETQ. The CDR3 has 14 residues. The CDR3 region has the DNA TGCGCCAGCAGCTTGGGGGACTCAAAATACGAGCAGTACTTC. The encoded protein is CASSLGDSKYEQYF. Based on the CDR3 plus reference TRBV5-1 and TRBJ2-7, the full variable domain is KAGVTQTPRYLIKTRGQQVTLSCSPISGHRSVSWYQQTPGQGLQFLFEYFSETQRNKGNFPGRFSGRQFSNSRSEMNVSTLELGDSALYLCASSLGDSKYEQYFGPGTRLTVT.

The V call is TRBV30, the J call TRBJ2-3; D call uncertain. The V end was cut by 3 bases, the J end by 2 bases, with 3 bases between. The CDR3 has 11 residues. CDR1 and CDR2 from the germline V gene are GTSNPN and SVGIG (reference sequence). In DNA form, the CDR3 reads TGTGCCTGGAGCGTCACAGATACGCAGTATTTT. Its translation is CAWSVTDTQYF.

This chain uses TRBV7-2 with TRBJ1-4; D perhaps matches TRBD1 (5 bases). V was shortened by 0 bases and J by 8 bases, with 13 bases between the two germline ends. CDR3 size: 15 residues. The germline gives CDR1 SGHTA, CDR2 FQGNSA. CDR3 sequence reads: CASSLASAGMEKLFF. CDR3 DNA sequence: TGTGCCAGCAGCTTAGCGTCGGCAGGGATGGAAAAACTGTTTTTT.